One TCR beta chain is described in this entry. This specimen belongs to a study of blood T cell repertoires in COVID-19. At the level of the study: The analysed material was cDNA or gDNA that came from T cells, B-cell-depleted T cells, or PBMCs.

V shed 6 bases, J shed 6 bases, and the junction held 9 bases outside the gene matches. CDR1 is SNHLY and CDR2 is FYNNEI in the germline V gene. This CDR3 has 15 residues. Under the authors' procedure: Amplification with reference gene primers provided the estimates of nucleated cell counts. The repertoire was sequenced with immunoSEQ multiplex PCR; TCRdb's copy has only in-frame clones and lacks some. V and J calls plus clone size are reproduced from that table; the DNA served to infer D and trimming. The sample lists tens of thousands of clones, about nine tenths occurring once. Sequenced material: peripheral blood. The chain is built from TRBV2 and TRBJ2-1; 9 bases are a match to TRBD1. The receptor comes from a man aged 50-59 years with active or convalescent COVID-19. The CDR3 here is CASSSGQGLLNEQFF. Written as DNA, the CDR3 is TGTGCCAGCAGCTCCGGACAGGGGCTACTCAATGAGCAGTTCTTC. The variable domain in full, completed from reference TRBV2 and TRBJ2-1, reads EPEVTQTPSHQVTQMGQEVILRCVPISNHLYFYWYRQILGQKVEFLVSFYNNEISEKSEIFDDQFSVERPDGSNFTLKIRSTKLEDSAMYFCASSSGQGLLNEQFFGPGTRLTVL.